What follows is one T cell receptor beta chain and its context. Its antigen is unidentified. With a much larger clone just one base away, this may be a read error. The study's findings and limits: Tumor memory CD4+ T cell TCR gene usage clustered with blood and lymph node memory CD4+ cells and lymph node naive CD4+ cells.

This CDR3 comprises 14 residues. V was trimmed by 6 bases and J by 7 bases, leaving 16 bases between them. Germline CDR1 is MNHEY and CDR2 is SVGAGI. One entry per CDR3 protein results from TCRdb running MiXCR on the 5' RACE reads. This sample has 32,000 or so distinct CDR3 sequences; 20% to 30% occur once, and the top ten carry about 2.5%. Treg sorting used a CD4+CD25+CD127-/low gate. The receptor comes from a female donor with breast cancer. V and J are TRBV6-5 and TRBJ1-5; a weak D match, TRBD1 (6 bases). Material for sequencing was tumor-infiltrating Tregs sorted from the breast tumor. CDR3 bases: TGTGCCAGCAGCGACCGGGGGGGCCTCCAGCCCCAGCATTTT. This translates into CASSDRGGLQPQHF.